Listed below are T cell receptor beta chains from one sample, sequenced in a study of blood T cell repertoires in COVID-19. Clones were sequenced by immunoSEQ multiplex PCR, and TCRdb holds only the in-frame ones, with some missing. The table has about 45,000 clones, about 90% seen once; the top ten hold 7.5% to 10%. Sequencing used peripheral blood. Receptor source: a human donor in a cohort sampled during active COVID-19. Both conserved end residues are trimmed from each CDR3. D genes are given only for firm matches.

14	TRBV5-6	.	ASSLGGQTSTDTQY
12	TRBV6-2/TRBV6-3	.	ASSYGRGHTEAF
12	TRBV4-1	.	ASSQGQTNYGYT
9	TRBV7-6	.	ASFSTGELF
11	TRBV20-1	.	SASLRAKNIQY
13	TRBV9	TRBD1	ASSVLWTGETPLH
9	TRBV3-1/TRBV3-2	.	ASSLDKEQF
13	TRBV14	TRBD2	ASSQVAGVLYEQY
15	TRBV19	.	ASSLQLTGFDNYGYT
16	TRBV5-4	.	ASSLAGGLDSTNEKLF
12	TRBV5-1	.	ASSLGQRNTEAF
12	TRBV1	.	TSSQDSAGIEAF
14	TRBV11-2	TRBD2	ASSTGLAGGQETQY
15	TRBV6-6	TRBD1	ASSPIPPGQGTYEQY
12	TRBV3-1/TRBV3-2	.	ASSQRTDTTEAF
15	TRBV30	TRBD2	AWSASIVAGGRYEQF
13	TRBV2	TRBD1	ASRKQGAGTDTQY
12	TRBV7-3	.	ASSSLGGYNEQF
13	TRBV7-9	.	ASSLGGGSLSEAF
11	TRBV2	.	ASAPGNRQPQH
11	TRBV14	.	ASSQQGKGGYT
14	TRBV11-3	.	ASSLDIGEGTDTQY
14	TRBV7-3	TRBD2	ASSRQTSASENEQF
12	TRBV7-3	TRBD2	ASSLGTSADTQY
12	TRBV5-1	TRBD1	ASGPTGSSYEQY
12	TRBV18	.	ASSQNREHEKLF
15	TRBV9	TRBD1	ASSARDPGQGRSPLH
11	TRBV14	.	ASSQATRTEAF
14	TRBV7-9	.	ASQRFRAGMNTEAF
14	TRBV18	TRBD2	ASSPPGLAGGNEQF
12	TRBV19	.	ASSFQGGNSPLH
12	TRBV5-1	TRBD2	ASSASGGSYEQY
13	TRBV9	.	ASSATDYSNQPQH
14	TRBV13	TRBD1	ASSTRDRASNQPQH
11	TRBV20-1	.	SASLRVPYEQY
12	TRBV6-5	TRBD1	AVKGTGSTDTQY
12	TRBV5-1	.	ASSLQGRKETQY
15	TRBV7-9	.	ASSLGGPEYRADEQF
14	TRBV5-8	TRBD1	ASNTRQGTSNQPQH
14	TRBV28	TRBD2	ASSPRLAGALETQY
11	TRBV14	.	ASSQVPPMGYT
11	TRBV14	TRBD1	ASSQEPGGEQY
14	TRBV5-8	.	ASSSARGQRTDTQY
13	TRBV28	.	ASRSPTGSSYEQY
12	TRBV5-4	.	ASSLGSGPNEQF
21	TRBV12-1	.	ASSPPLVGWSWTGQGRNIEAF
12	TRBV19	.	ASSIERVNYGYT
12	TRBV6-5	.	ASSYLGESQPQH
15	TRBV3-1/TRBV3-2	.	ASSPRQGLYLDTEAF
14	TRBV30	TRBD2	AWSSTSGGTYYEQY
13	TRBV5-1	TRBD1	ASSNGQGSNQPQH
14	TRBV11-3	.	ASSLERGGGSYEQY
12	TRBV7-3	.	ASSQTAGNSPLH
13	TRBV9	TRBD1	ASSDRTGLGDTQY
14	TRBV7-8	TRBD1	ASSLKDRGLNQPQH
12	TRBV5-4	.	ASRPPGGAYGYT
12	TRBV9	TRBD1	ASQGASSYNEQF